This T cell receptor beta chain derives from a study of T cell responses to AZD1222 COVID-19 vaccine. On the study more broadly: Doses given second, at about 4 or about 12 weeks, were pooled.

Study-level points and caveats: Only a handful of AZD1222 recipients, several in all, had baseline seropositivity.

Libraries were prepared by immunoSEQ multiplex PCR; TCRdb keeps only in-frame clonotypes and omits some of them. Of roughly 100,000 clones listed, roughly 90% are singletons. The V gene lost 5 bases and the J gene lost 6 bases, with 12 bases spanning the gap. CDR1 is SGHTA and CDR2 is FQGTGA in the germline V gene. The CDR3 has 13 amino acids. In the case of this clone: Antigen specificity is unknown. The same CDR3 can be traced to other DNA sequences in this sample.

The source was peripheral blood, collected on day 0 of AZD1222 vaccination. The sequence was collected from an adult in good health. This rearrangement joins TRBV7-3 to TRBJ2-3; D uncertain. CDR3 DNA: TGTGCCAGCAGCCCCGGCCTGGCTGATACGCAGTATTTT. It is translated as CASSPGLADTQYF.